The clone carrying this T cell receptor (beta chain) was observed a single time. Its specificity is not known. CDR3 sequences, V/J genes, frequencies and template counts came from survey-depth TCRbeta sequencing. Sequencing was performed with immunoSEQ multiplex PCR; in TCRdb, only in-frame clones are kept and a portion is missing. This sample carries about 3,300 clones, around 66% of them seen once, and the ten largest clones take about a fifth. The sample originates from a study of tissue T cells after allogeneic stem cell transplantation. Adult allogeneic hematopoietic cell transplant recipients with steroid-refractory graft-versus-host disease were prospectively enrolled for research autopsy. GI sites, liver, skin and spleen were taken after median 9.75 post-mortem hours. Study-wide points: Few T cell clones were shared across patients, but motif clusters showed tissue-specific shared signatures.

The length of the CDR3 is 12 residues. The V and J ends lost 4 bases and 5 bases respectively, with 8 bases between them. The germline gives CDR1 MNHEY, CDR2 SVGEGT. The rearrangement uses TRBV6-2 or TRBV6-3 and TRBJ1-2; D is unresolved. The material sequenced was jejunal tissue, taken at autopsy. The TCR was taken from a male patient of 60 years or more with steroid-refractory graft-versus-host disease after an allogeneic stem cell transplant. Some T cells may be provided by the graft donor. The CDR3 here is CASSSNPYGYTF. Here the CDR3 DNA reads TGTGCCAGCAGTTCAAATCCATATGGCTACACCTTC.